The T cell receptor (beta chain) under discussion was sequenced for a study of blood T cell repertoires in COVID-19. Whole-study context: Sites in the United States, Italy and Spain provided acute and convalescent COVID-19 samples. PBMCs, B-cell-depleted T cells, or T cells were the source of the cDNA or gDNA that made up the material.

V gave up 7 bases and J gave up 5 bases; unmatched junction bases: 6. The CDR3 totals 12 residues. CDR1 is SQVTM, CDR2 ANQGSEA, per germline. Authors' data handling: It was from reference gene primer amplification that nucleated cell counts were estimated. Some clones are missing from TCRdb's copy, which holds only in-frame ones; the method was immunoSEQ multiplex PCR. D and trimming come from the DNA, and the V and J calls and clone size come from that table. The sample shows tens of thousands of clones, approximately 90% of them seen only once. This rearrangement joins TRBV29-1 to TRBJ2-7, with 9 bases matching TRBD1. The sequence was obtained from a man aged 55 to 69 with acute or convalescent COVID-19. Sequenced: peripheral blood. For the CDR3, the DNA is TGCAGCGCCGGGGGACAGGGCGACGAGCAGTACTTC. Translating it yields CSAGGQGDEQYF.